This T cell receptor (beta chain) was obtained from a study of control samples from healthy donors and cancer patients. Trimming removed 3 bases at V and 1 base at J, with 7 bases between. Germline CDR1 and CDR2: SEHNR and FQNEAQ (reference sequence). CDR3 length: 13 residues. Profiled with immunoSEQ multiplex PCR; TCRdb holds only in-frame clones, not every one. In the table there are some 120,000 clones, about 95% of which are singletons. The TCR comes from a man between 25 and 39 years old in good health. The chain joins TRBV7-9 to TRBJ2-7; no definite D call. Sequenced material: blood. The CDR3 coding sequence is TGTGCCAGCAGCTTTGTCGGATCCTACGAGCAGTACTTC. This translates into CASSFVGSYEQYF. Together with reference TRBV7-9 and TRBJ2-7, the CDR3 gives the full variable domain: DTGVSQNPRHKITKRGQNVTFRCDPISEHNRLYWYRQTLGQGPEFLTYFQNEAQLEKSRLLSDRFSAERPKGSFSTLEIQRTEQGDSAMYLCASSFVGSYEQYFGPGTRLTVT.